This passage covers 24 T cell receptor beta chains from one sample sequenced in a study of T cells expressing NK-cell markers (dated by TCRdb to 2018 to 2021). The protocol used for the library was 5' RACE. Sequencing relied on an Illumina HiSeq 2000. TCRdb reprocessed the reads into one record per CDR3 protein sequence, lacking DNA. The sample table gives about 440,000 distinct CDR3 sequences. The top ten clonotypes cover about 7.3% of the sample. What was sequenced was blood T cells: a sorted CD56 or NKG2C T cell subset, CD4+ or CD8+ T cells, or bulk PBMC T cells (not recorded which). These TCRs come from a woman between 18 and 75 years old in good health.

The rearrangement joins TRBV7-9 to TRBJ2-4; checking the TCRdb D call of TRBD2 is not possible without DNA. Germline V CDR1 and CDR2: SEHNR, FQNEAQ (reference sequence). The CDR3 contains 16 residues. CDR3 amino acids: CAGSLATGRRENIQYF.

This chain connects TRBV20-1 to TRBJ2-7; TCRdb's assignment of TRBD2 cannot be checked, as there is no DNA. The CDR3 is 13 residues long. Per the germline V gene, CDR1 is DFQATT and CDR2 is SNEGSKA (reference sequence). CDR3 sequence reads: CSARGGGSYEQYF.

The CDR3 sequence is CASSYDGARNTEAFF. The rearrangement uses TRBV6-5 and TRBJ1-1. CDR3 length: 15 amino acids. Germline V gives CDR1 MNHEY, CDR2 SVGAGI.

The V call is TRBV4-3, the J call TRBJ2-2; TCRdb's D call, TRBD2, is unchecked because there is no DNA. The germline V gene has CDR1 LGHNA and CDR2 YSLEER. The CDR3 is 15 residues long. This chain's CDR3 is CASSQRQGNTGELFF.

This sequence joins TRBV20-1 and TRBJ1-6; TCRdb proposes TRBD1, but this gene call is untestable without DNA. There are 13 residues in the CDR3. Germline V gene sequence: CDR1 DFQATT, CDR2 SNEGSKA (reference sequence). This CDR3 is CSAAGTGSSPLHF.

The chain uses TRBV20-1 and TRBJ2-7; no DNA is available, so the TRBD1 call from TCRdb remains unchecked. Germline CDR1 and CDR2: DFQATT and SNEGSKA (reference sequence). The CDR3 contains 13 residues. The CDR3 is CSARIGGSYEQYF.

CDR3 residues: CSAKTSVRDEQFF. V usage is TRBV20-1 and J usage is TRBJ2-1; the TCRdb D gene call, TRBD2, has no DNA to confirm it. The CDR3 runs to 13 residues. Germline CDR1 reads DFQATT; CDR2 reads SNEGSKA (reference sequence).

The rearrangement links TRBV20-1 to TRBJ1-5. This CDR3 region has 13 residues. Germline V lookup: CDR1 DFQATT, CDR2 SNEGSKA (reference sequence). The CDR3 spells CSAPRGSGQPQHF.

J is TRBJ2-7 and V is TRBV27; the TRBD2 assignment by TCRdb is unverifiable without DNA. CDR3 length equals 15 residues. CDR1 and CDR2 from the germline V gene are MNHEY and SMNVEV (reference sequence). The CDR3 protein is CASRPSGTSGRKEYF.

V usage is TRBV12-3 or TRBV12-4 and J usage is TRBJ2-1; TCRdb picks TRBD2, but there is no DNA to check that call. CDR3 length equals 14 residues. CDR3 sequence: CASSGTTPINEQFF.

J is TRBJ2-7 and V is TRBV27; TCRdb names TRBD2, which stays unverified in the absence of DNA. The CDR3 is 16 residues long. The germline V gene encodes CDR1 MNHEY and CDR2 SMNVEV (reference sequence). CDR3 region: CASSLSPLQSGYEQYF.

The chain carries TRBV11-2 and TRBJ1-4; TCRdb lists TRBD1, though no DNA is available to test this call. The CDR3 runs to 15 residues. Germline-derived CDR1 and CDR2 are SGHAT and FQNNGV. The CDR3 spells CASSLPRGRSEKLFF.

The V gene is TRBV27, the J gene TRBJ1-1; TCRdb names TRBD1, which stays unverified in the absence of DNA. This CDR3 has 15 residues. Germline CDR1 reads MNHEY; CDR2 reads SMNVEV (reference sequence). The CDR3 sequence: CASSDRGYGKTEAFF.

V and J are TRBV29-1 and TRBJ2-3; TCRdb designates TRBD1, a call that cannot be tested without DNA. This CDR3 region has 14 residues. CDR1 and CDR2 (germline): SQVTM, ANQGSEA. CDR3 loop: CSVKPGGGDDTQYF.

V gene TRBV4-3 combines with J gene TRBJ1-1. Per germline, CDR1 LGHNA and CDR2 YSLEER. This CDR3 has 13 amino acids. The CDR3 loop reads CASSLQMGTEAFF.

The rearrangement joins TRBV11-2 to TRBJ2-2; TCRdb selects TRBD1, and the lack of DNA leaves this call unchecked. Germline CDR1 and CDR2: SGHAT and FQNNGV. The CDR3 contains 15 residues. The CDR3: CASSKGDRVTGELFF.

The rearrangement joins TRBV2 to TRBJ2-1; TCRdb's D gene call, TRBD1, goes unchecked for lack of DNA. Germline CDR1 SNHLY, CDR2 FYNNEI. The CDR3 totals 14 residues. CDR3 region: CASSDYYWGNEQFF.

This chain joins TRBV7-8 and TRBJ1-2. This CDR3 has 13 residues. The germline gives CDR1 SGHVS, CDR2 FQNEAQ. CDR3 residues: CASSLEVGYGYTF.

This chain connects TRBV19 to TRBJ1-3; the TCRdb call, TRBD1, lacks DNA for checking. Germline V gene sequence: CDR1 LNHDA, CDR2 SQIVND (reference sequence). The CDR3 is 15 amino acids. CDR3 loop: CASSNTGHSGNTIYF.

This chain uses TRBV20-1 with TRBJ1-5; there is no DNA to check the TCRdb D call of TRBD1. Germline V gives CDR1 DFQATT, CDR2 SNEGSKA (reference sequence). The CDR3 totals 16 residues. The CDR3 sequence is CSAPILGQRSSRTQHF.

The gene calls are TRBV28 and TRBJ2-3; the TCRdb D gene call, TRBD1, has no DNA to confirm it. Per the germline V gene, CDR1 is MDHEN and CDR2 is SYDVKM. The CDR3 has 15 amino acids. This CDR3 is CASSPRDRVEDTQYF. Supplemented by reference TRBV28 and TRBJ2-3, the full variable domain reads DVKVTQSSRYLVKRTGEKVFLECVQDMDHENMFWYRQDPGLGLRLIYFSYDVKMKEKGDIPEGYSVSREKKERFSLILESASTNQTSMYLCASSPRDRVEDTQYFGPGTRLTVL.

This chain uses TRBV12-3 or TRBV12-4 with TRBJ2-2; without DNA, the TCRdb call of TRBD2 cannot be checked. This CDR3 is built from 17 residues. CDR3 protein: CASSYPGLAGITGELFF.

The chain links TRBV10-3 to TRBJ2-3; TCRdb proposes TRBD2, but this gene call is untestable without DNA. Per germline, CDR1 ENHRY and CDR2 SYGVKD. The CDR3 runs 13 residues. The CDR3 loop reads CATLAGEPDTQYF.

This CDR3 reads CASVAGRVGELFF. The V and J genes are TRBV6-2 or TRBV6-3 and TRBJ2-2; TCRdb names TRBD1, which stays unverified in the absence of DNA. Germline CDR1 is MNHEY and CDR2 is SVGEGT. The CDR3 length is 13 residues.